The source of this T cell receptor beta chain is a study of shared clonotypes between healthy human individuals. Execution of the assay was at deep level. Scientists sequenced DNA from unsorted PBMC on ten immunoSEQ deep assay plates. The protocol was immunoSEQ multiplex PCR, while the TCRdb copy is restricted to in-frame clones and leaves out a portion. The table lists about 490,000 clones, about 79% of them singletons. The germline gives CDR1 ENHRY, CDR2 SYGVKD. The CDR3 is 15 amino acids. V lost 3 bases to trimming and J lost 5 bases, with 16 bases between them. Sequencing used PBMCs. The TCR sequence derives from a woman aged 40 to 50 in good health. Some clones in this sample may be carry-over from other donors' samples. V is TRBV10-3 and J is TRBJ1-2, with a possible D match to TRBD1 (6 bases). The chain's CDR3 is CAISEEQGGRYGYTF. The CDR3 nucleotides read TGTGCCATCAGTGAAGAACAGGGAGGTCGTTATGGCTACACCTTC.